This T cell receptor beta chain comes out of a study of T-cell reconstitution after alpha-beta-depleted transplantation in children. Findings of the study overall: Elevated TCRbeta diversity at day 60 was traced, in some patients, to surviving recipient T cells and thymic progenitors. Once a year had passed after transplant, T-cell counts and diversity came mostly from newly produced T cells. Several hundred expanded graft clones reportedly were the source of alpha-beta T cells about two months after transplant.

The V gene's germline CDR1 is MNHNS and CDR2 SASEGT. The CDR3 extends over 14 amino acids. V dropped 7 bases and J dropped 2 bases, with 15 bases sitting between them. As it was prepared, the TCRbeta library received unique molecular identifiers. TCRdb re-analysed the PCR reads in MiXCR, keeping a single row per CDR3 protein. This sample has under 850,000 distinct CDR3 sequences, with around 13% found just once. This clonotype was picked up many times. The target antigen is unknown. The sample was PBMCs, taken before TCRalphabeta/CD19-depleted stem cell transplant. The J gene is TRBJ2-7, the V gene TRBV6-1; D gene ambiguous. This TCR derives from a girl aged 2 to 9 with congenital amegakaryocytic thrombocytopenia, due to receive a stem cell transplant. The CDR3 nucleotides are TGTGCCAGCACCCAATTGGACCGAACCTACGAGCAGTACTTC. It specifies CASTQLDRTYEQYF.